The T cell receptor (beta chain) described here comes from a study of blood T cell repertoires in COVID-19 (TCRdb year 2020). Broadly, across the study: Samples from collaborators originated in the United States, Italy and Spain and spanned both the acute and convalescent phases of COVID-19. A de-identified subject ID, COVID-19 status, age in years and sex were almost always included in the sample metadata. The repertoires were released in a freely available public database intended as a resource for research on the immune response to SARS-CoV-2. The samples were drawn from the first 160 participants of the ongoing ImmuneRACE study and from 1,254 subjects provided by 6 global collaborators. The material from the prospective study consisted of cDNA or gDNA derived from T cells, B-cell-depleted T cells, or PBMCs. HLA class I and class II types, where available, came from metadata supplied by the sample provider rather than from assay-based typing. The dataset comprised deeply sampled blood TCRbeta repertoires from subjects exposed to, actively infected with, or recovered from COVID-19. What the research found in general, with its limitations: The amount of clinical and demographic metadata varied by source and participant and was provided uncurated.

The CDR3 covers 18 residues, taking in both the cysteine and the phenylalanine. The entry retains the CDR3 DNA only, 54 bases that are in frame from base 1. Compared with germline, V lacks 1 base and J lacks 4 bases; bases without a gene match: 10. The germline V gene provides CDR1 SGHAT and CDR2 FQNNGV. For this clone: Its antigen has not been determined. Base quality data are lacking; no much larger clone is found one base away.

Collaborating institutions collected whole blood in K2EDTA tubes following their own protocols. Collaborator samples were shipped for TCRbeta analysis as frozen whole blood, isolated PBMCs, or DNA extracted from either sample type. TCRbeta CDR3 regions were amplified from genomic DNA by means of the immunoSEQ Assay, a bias-controlled multiplex PCR. On the authors' methods: The number of nucleated cells in each sample was estimated from the amplification of reference gene primers within the assay. To quantify the absolute abundance of each unique TCRbeta CDR3 rearrangement, sequence reads were collapsed and filtered. Productive Simpson clonality was computed per sample as the square root of Simpson's diversity index over productive rearrangements. TCRdb took over this immuneACCESS table, retaining in-frame rearrangements with V and J assigned. Such tables are incomplete; in checked studies, under half of the missing clones stem from an unresolved V gene, and the remainder is unexplained. For V, J and clone size, that table is used; D and trimming come from the DNA. Present in this sample are 130,000 to 150,000 clones, about nine tenths of which were seen just once. The top ten constitute roughly 2% of the sample.

The sample was peripheral blood. The clonotype comes from a human donor in a cohort sampled during active COVID-19. The rearranged chain carries TRBV11-2 and TRBJ1-2; TRBD1 matches 12 bases in the middle. The CDR3 reads as follows: CASSLGRDRGRVAYGYTF. The DNA sequence follows: TGTGCCAGCAGCTTAGGAAGGGACAGGGGGCGAGTTGCCTATGGCTACACCTTC.